What follows are 9 T cell receptor beta chains derived from one specimen sequenced in a study of shared clonotypes between healthy human individuals. The data were produced by immunoSEQ multiplex PCR, yet TCRdb's version contains in-frame clones alone and is incomplete. The repertoire holds around 1,100,000 clones, with approximately 75% as singletons. The sequenced sample consisted of memory CD4+ T cells from PBMCs. Described subset: CD45RA-negative fraction. Receptors were obtained from a man in his late teens or twenties in good health. Some clones in this sample may be carry-over from other donors' samples.

The chain recombines TRBV7-2 with TRBJ2-5, with 13 bases aligning to TRBD2. Germline CDR1 SGHTA, CDR2 FQGNSA. Trimming removed 6 bases from V and 5 bases from J; junction bases left unmatched: 6. This CDR3 contains 15 residues. CDR3: CASRMGLAGWETQYF. CDR3 coding DNA: TGTGCCAGCAGGATGGGACTAGCGGGATGGGAGACCCAGTACTTC.

This clone was observed many times. CDR3 coding DNA: TGTGCCAGCAGTTACAGGCGTAGCGGGAGGGTCTACGAGCAGTACTTC. Translated, it gives CASSYRRSGRVYEQYF. The chain carries TRBV6-6 and TRBJ2-7; 11 bases fit TRBD2. V lost 2 bases, J lost 3 bases, and 6 bases stayed unmatched. Germline V gives CDR1 MNHNY, CDR2 SVGAGI (reference sequence). The CDR3 spans 16 residues.

This chain uses TRBV12-5 with TRBJ2-3; the match to TRBD2 covers 10 bases. Germline V lookup: CDR1 LGHNT, CDR2 FRNRAP. This CDR3 has 14 residues. The ends lost 7 bases at V and 1 base at J; junction bases unmatched: 2. The CDR3 here is CASASGGGTDTQYF. The DNA for the CDR3 is TGTGCTAGTGCCAGCGGGGGGGGCACAGATACGCAGTATTTT.

The V and J genes are TRBV7-9 and TRBJ2-5; D remains ambiguous. The CDR3 has 11 amino acids. The germline gives CDR1 SEHNR, CDR2 FQNEAQ (reference sequence). This chain's CDR3 is CASESQETQYF. The DNA of the CDR3 is TGTGCGTCGGAATCGCAAGAGACCCAGTACTTC.

J is TRBJ2-5 and V is TRBV6-1, with 9 bases identical to TRBD2. There are 15 residues in the CDR3. From germline, CDR1 is MNHNS and CDR2 SASEGT. The V and J ends lost 5 bases and 5 bases, in that order; junction bases with no gene match: 9. The CDR3 is CASSSPSSGRETQYF. DNA for the CDR3: TGTGCCAGCAGTTCCCCCTCCAGCGGGAGGGAGACCCAGTACTTC.

J is TRBJ2-7 and V is TRBV11-2; D perhaps matches TRBD2 (7 bases). The V end lost 6 bases, the J end lost 5 bases, and 14 bases lay between the germline ends. This CDR3 comprises 13 residues. The V gene's germline CDR1 is SGHAT and CDR2 FQNNGV. The CDR3 DNA sequence: TGTGCCAGCAGGAACACGGGGGGCCACGAGCAGTACTTC. Amino acids: CASRNTGGHEQYF. Full variable domain (outside the CDR3, taken from reference TRBV11-2 and TRBJ2-7): EAGVAQSPRYKIIEKRQSVAFWCNPISGHATLYWYQQILGQGPKLLIQFQNNGVVDDSQLPKDRFSAERLKGVDSTLKIQPAKLEDSAVYLCASRNTGGHEQYFGPGTRLTVT.

This rearrangement joins TRBV27 to TRBJ2-7, with 13 bases identical to TRBD2. The length of the CDR3 is 14 residues. Per the germline V gene, CDR1 is MNHEY and CDR2 is SMNVEV (reference sequence). The J segment lost 11 bases and the V segment lost 3 bases, leaving 7 bases of the junction unmatched. The CDR3 is CASSFGTSGTFKYF. The CDR3 DNA follows: TGTGCCAGCAGTTTTGGGACTAGCGGGACGTTTAAGTACTTC.

The CDR3, as DNA: TGTGCCAGCAGCGTCGCCATGTTGACCGGGGAGCTGTTTTTT. Its translation: CASSVAMLTGELFF. This chain uses TRBV9 with TRBJ2-2; no reliable D call. The CDR3 consists of 14 residues. The V end was cut by 2 bases, the J end by 5 bases, with 10 bases between. Germline V gene lookup returns CDR1 SGDLS and CDR2 YYNGEE. The variable domain in full, completed from reference TRBV9 and TRBJ2-2, reads DSGVTQTPKHLITATGQRVTLRCSPRSGDLSVYWYQQSLDQGLQFLIQYYNGEERAKGNILERFSAQQFPDLHSELNLSSLELGDSALYFCASSVAMLTGELFFGEGSRLTVL.

Details on this clone: It differs at one base from a far larger clone, so likely a read error. This chain uses TRBV19 with TRBJ1-4; D is ambiguous. The CDR3 is 15 amino acids. Trimming pared 7 bases from V and 0 bases from J, leaving 12 bases between. Per the germline V gene, CDR1 is LNHDA and CDR2 is SQIVND (reference sequence). CDR3 DNA: TGTGCCAGTACCCCCAGGCGTACAACTAATGAAAAACTGTTTTTT. It specifies CASTPRRTTNEKLFF.